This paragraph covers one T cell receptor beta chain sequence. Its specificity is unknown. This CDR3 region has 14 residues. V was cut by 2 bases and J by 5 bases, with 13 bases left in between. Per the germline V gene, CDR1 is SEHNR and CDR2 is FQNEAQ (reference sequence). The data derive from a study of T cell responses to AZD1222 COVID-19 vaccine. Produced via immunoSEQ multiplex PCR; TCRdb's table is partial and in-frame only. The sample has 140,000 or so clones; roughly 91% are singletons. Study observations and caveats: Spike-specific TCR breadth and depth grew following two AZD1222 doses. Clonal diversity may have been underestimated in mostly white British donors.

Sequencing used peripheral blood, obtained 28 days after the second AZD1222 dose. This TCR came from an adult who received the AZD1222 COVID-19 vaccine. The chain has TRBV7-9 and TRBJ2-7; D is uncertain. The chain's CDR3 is CASSLSIAANEQYF. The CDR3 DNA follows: TGTGCCAGCAGCTTATCAATTGCAGCCAACGAGCAGTACTTC.